What follows is one TCR beta chain and its context. The target of this receptor is not known. No base-level quality is on record; no much larger clone is a single base apart. The sample comes from a study of T cells in localized non-small cell lung cancer (dated by TCRdb to 2019 to 2021). Turning to the overall study: The study analyzed T cell repertoires of approximately 240 early-stage NSCLC patients, comparing tumors and uninvolved tumor-adjacent lungs. Of the NSCLC patients, about 130 were male and about a hundred were female, and the mean age was approximately 64 years. The cohort comprised under 250 treatment-naïve NSCLC patients with resected, localized lung tumors. Overall study outcomes, separate from this receptor: Of the top 100 tumor clones, a median of approximately 60 were detected in paired uninvolved adjacent lung; around 27 were also among that lung's top 100. Because multi-region tumor sequencing was not done, intratumor heterogeneity could not be ruled out. Because the study design was exploratory, TCR variables were selected using unadjusted p-values without false-discovery rate correction. The highest T cell clonality was observed in uninvolved tumor-adjacent lung, where clonality exceeded that of tumor, suggesting that antigenic responses were more focused in uninvolved tumor-adjacent lung. Higher blood T cell density associated with longer overall survival, while higher adjacent-lung clonality associated with shorter survival.

TCR beta CDR3 regions were sequenced from DNA using the immunoSEQ Assay. The study's own analysis went as follows. To compute T cell density, TCR beta template counts were normalized to usable DNA, which was estimated by amplifying housekeeping genes. The preseqR package was used to estimate richness by extrapolating to 400,000 templates for PBMC samples and to 120,000 templates for tissue samples. Clonality was taken to be one minus Pielou's evenness. Differential abundance testing on productive amino-acid clonotypes, with a minimum total count of 5 and an alpha of 0.1, was used to identify tissue-enriched TCRs. Repertoire overlap between compartments was quantified with the Jaccard Index and Morisita Overlap Index. GLIPH grouped TCR beta CDR3s together with public tetramer-defined viral CDR3s, and a viral motif had to include at least three viral sequences and show V-gene enrichment. The clones in this table, taken by TCRdb from immuneACCESS, are in-frame only. Not every clone is retained; where verified, under half of the shortfall comes from an unresolved V gene, and the cause of the rest is unknown. V and J calls plus clone size are reproduced from that table; the DNA served to infer D and trimming. The sample table lists 4,000 to 6,000 clones, more than 40% of them with a count of one. About 16% of the sample lies in the top ten.

The CDR3 holds 16 amino acids from the cysteine to the phenylalanine. Only the CDR3 portion is preserved as DNA: 48 bases, with reading frame beginning at the first base. The germline V gene encodes CDR1 SGHNT and CDR2 YENEEA. V is clipped by 6 bases and J by 4 bases, and the sequence between their germline boundaries is 19 bases long. At diagnosis, tumor, uninvolved tumor-adjacent lung and peripheral blood were collected and then preserved as a mix of FFPE and fresh-frozen material. The chain was built from TRBV11-3 and TRBJ2-1; a weak D assignment points to TRBD1 (6 bases agree). The sequences come from lung tumor tissue, collected before any cancer treatment. This receptor was taken from a man between 40 and 75 years old with stage I lung adenocarcinoma. The bases read TGTGCCAGCAGTTTACTAAGGGGGATTTTTTACAATGAGCAGTTCTTC. It encodes CASSLLRGIFYNEQFF.